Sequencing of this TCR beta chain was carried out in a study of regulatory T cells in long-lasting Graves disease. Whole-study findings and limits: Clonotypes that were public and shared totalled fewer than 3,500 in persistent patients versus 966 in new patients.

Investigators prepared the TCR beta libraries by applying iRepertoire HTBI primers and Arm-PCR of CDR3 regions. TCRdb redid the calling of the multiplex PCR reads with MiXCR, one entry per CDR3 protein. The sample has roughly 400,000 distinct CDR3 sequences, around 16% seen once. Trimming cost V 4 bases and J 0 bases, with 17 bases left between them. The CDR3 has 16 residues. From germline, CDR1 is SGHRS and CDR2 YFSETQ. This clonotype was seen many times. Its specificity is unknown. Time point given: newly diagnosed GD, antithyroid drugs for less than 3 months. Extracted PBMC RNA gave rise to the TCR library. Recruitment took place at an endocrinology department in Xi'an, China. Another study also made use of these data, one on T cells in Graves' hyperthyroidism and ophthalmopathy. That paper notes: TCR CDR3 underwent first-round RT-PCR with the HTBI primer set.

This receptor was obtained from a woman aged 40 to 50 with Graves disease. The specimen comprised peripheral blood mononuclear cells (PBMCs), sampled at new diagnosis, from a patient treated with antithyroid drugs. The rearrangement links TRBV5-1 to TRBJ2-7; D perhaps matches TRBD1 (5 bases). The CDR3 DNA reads TGCGCCAGCAGCCCCGGAAACCAGGGCCTCTCCTACGAGCAGTACTTC. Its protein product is CASSPGNQGLSYEQYF.